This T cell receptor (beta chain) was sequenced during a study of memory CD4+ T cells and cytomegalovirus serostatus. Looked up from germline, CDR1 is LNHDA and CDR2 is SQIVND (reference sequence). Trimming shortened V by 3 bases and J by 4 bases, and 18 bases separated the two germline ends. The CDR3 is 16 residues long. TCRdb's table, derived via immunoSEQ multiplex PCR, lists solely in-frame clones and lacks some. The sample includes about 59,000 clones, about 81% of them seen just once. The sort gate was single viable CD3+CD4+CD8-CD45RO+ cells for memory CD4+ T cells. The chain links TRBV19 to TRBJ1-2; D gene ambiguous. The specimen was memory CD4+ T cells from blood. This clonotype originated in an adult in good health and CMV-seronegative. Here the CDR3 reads CASSITPIFTAYGYTF. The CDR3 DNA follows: TGTGCCAGTAGTATTACCCCCATTTTCACCGCCTATGGCTACACCTTC.